This entry describes one T cell receptor beta chain. These data belong to a study of tumor and adjacent non-tumor tissue in lung cancer. The CDR3 extends over 16 amino acids. The ends lost 6 bases at V and 6 bases at J; junction bases unmatched: 13. The V gene's germline CDR1 is DFQATT and CDR2 SNEGSKA (reference sequence). This sample's RNA came from whole unsorted tissue. The library came from three nested PCR rounds adapted from ARM-PCR protocols. One entry per CDR3 protein, called by TCRdb with MiXCR from the multiplex PCR reads. The repertoire consists of about 70,000 distinct CDR3 sequences, with more than 70% occurring once and the leading ten covering roughly 27%.

V is TRBV20-1 and J is TRBJ2-3; the match to TRBD2 covers 12 bases. This TCR was recovered from a man aged 55 to 70 with non-small cell lung cancer. Sequencing was performed on lung tumor tissue. CDR3 DNA sequence: TGCAGTGCCCGAGGGGCTAGCGGGAGGGCCGCTGATACGCAGTATTTT. Translation: CSARGASGRAADTQYF.